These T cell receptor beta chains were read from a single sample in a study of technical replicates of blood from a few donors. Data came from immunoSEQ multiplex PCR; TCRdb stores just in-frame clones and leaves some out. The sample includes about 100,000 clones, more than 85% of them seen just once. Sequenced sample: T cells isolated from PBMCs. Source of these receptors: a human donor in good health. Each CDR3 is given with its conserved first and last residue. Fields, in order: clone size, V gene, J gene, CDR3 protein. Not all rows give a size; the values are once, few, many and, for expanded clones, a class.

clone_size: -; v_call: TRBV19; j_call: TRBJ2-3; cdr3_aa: CASNPSRTDTQYF
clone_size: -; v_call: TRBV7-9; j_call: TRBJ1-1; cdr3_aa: CASRTTVNTEAFF
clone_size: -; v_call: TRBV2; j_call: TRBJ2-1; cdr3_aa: CASISGFKYNEQFF
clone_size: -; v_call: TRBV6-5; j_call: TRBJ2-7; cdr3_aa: CASSYLAGVSYEQYF
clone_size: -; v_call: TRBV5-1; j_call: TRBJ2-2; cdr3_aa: CASSLYRENTGELFF
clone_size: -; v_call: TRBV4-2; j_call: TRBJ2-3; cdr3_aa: CASSQPNTDTQYF
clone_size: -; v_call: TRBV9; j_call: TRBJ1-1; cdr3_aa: CASSKQGLGDGSEAFF
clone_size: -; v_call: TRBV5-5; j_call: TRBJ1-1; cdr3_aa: CASSFGAQDTEAFF
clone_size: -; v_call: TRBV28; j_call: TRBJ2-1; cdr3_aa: CASSFGWDEQFF
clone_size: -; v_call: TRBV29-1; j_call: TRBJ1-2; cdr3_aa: CSVLDRGLGYTF
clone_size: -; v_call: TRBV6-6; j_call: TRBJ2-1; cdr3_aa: CASSYIRTETNEQFF
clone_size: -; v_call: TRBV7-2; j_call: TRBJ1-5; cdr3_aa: CASSQGGGYNQPQHF
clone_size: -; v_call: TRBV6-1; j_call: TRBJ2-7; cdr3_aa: CASSATGTGEQYF
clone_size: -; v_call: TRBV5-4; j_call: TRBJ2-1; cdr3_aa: CASSLGDRVYNEQFF
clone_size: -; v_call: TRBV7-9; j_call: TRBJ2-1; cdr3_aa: CASSLVGRIYNEQFF
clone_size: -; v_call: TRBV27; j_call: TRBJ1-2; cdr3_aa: CASSLGRNRYGYTF
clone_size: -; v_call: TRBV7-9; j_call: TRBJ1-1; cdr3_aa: CASSLGDRGPGNTEAFF
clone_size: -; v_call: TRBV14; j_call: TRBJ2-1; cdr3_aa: CASSPRGVAGFYNEQFF
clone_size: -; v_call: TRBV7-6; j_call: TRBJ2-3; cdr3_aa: CASSSPPRELTDTQYF
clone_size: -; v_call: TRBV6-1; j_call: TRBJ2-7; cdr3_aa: CASSEDSQGGSYEQYF
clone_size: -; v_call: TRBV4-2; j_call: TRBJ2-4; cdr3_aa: CASTMGRIAGYKNIQYF
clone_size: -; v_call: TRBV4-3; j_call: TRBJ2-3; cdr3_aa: CASSQASTDTQYF
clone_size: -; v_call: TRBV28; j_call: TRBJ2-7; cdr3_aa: CASSLLGLSGLTYEQYF
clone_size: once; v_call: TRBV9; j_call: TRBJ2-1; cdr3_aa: CASTRGGLAGGEQFF
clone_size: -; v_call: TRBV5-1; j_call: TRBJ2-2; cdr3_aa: CASSRLAGEAGELFF
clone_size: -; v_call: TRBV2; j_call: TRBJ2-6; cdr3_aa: CASGKTSGANVLTF
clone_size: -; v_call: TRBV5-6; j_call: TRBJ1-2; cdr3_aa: CASSLDFEGYGYTF
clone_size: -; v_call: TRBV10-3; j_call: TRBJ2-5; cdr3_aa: CAIRSEQGQETQYF
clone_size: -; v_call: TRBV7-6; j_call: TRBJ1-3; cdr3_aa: CASSTDRGFGNTIYF
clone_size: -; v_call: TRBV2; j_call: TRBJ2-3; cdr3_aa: CASTRLAGGVDTQYF
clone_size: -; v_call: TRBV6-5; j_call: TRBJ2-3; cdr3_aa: CASRWTGGTDTQYF
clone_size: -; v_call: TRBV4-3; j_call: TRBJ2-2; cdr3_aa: CASSQGGGSGYAGELFF
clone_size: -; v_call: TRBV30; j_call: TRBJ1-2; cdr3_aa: CACGLSDGYTF
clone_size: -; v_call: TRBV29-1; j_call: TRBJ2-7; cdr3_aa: CSGEDGTYEQYF
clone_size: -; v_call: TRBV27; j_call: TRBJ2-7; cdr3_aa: CASSMGQATSYEQYF